This paragraph covers one T cell receptor beta chain sequence. The specificity of this receptor is unknown. Base qualities were left out, and no much larger clone turns up one base away. PBMCs were separated by density centrifugation and stained for CD3, CD4 and CD8, after which CD4+ and CD8+ T cells were sorted on a FACSAria. Scalp biopsies and blood samples were provided by unaffected controls. Receptor amplification or capture employed the immunoSEQ multiplex PCR assay. For TCR sequencing, RNA was extracted from every sample and reverse transcribed into cDNA to serve as template. First-strand cDNA was synthesized with SuperScript III using a 2:1 mix of oligo-dT and random hexamers. A synthetic immune receptor repertoire was used to measure amplification bias, and any remaining bias was corrected computationally. The paper's processing steps were these. Raw reads were preprocessed to remove errors, and CDR3 was defined according to IMGT conventions as the region from the conserved cysteine to phenylalanine. Clonality was calculated as 1 minus Shannon entropy normalized by log2 of the number of productive unique TCRs. Whether each scalp clone was CD4 or CD8 was inferred by checking scalp TCRbeta sequences against the CD4 and CD8 repertoires from sorted blood. TCRdb mirrors the immuneACCESS table, restricted to in-frame sequences. Some clones are absent from its copies; in checked studies, under half trace to an unresolved V gene, and the reason for the others is unknown. V, J and clone size reflect that table, while D and trimming were determined from the DNA. This sample lists approximately 98,000 clones; approximately 59% were detected once. The biggest ten clones account for around a fifth of the sample.

The sample is drawn from a study of CD8+ T cells in alopecia areata (dated 2018 in TCRdb). At the level of the whole study: High-throughput TCRbeta sequencing was used to examine T cell clonal expansion in alopecia areata in both the C3H/HeJ mouse model and human patients. Human TCRbeta sequencing covered scalp tissue and sorted CD4+ and CD8+ peripheral blood T cells from patchy and totalis/universalis alopecia areata patients and healthy controls. Amplification of TCRbeta CDR3 regions was done by immunoSEQ multiplex PCR using 35 Vbeta forward primers and 13 Jbeta reverse primers. Scalp clonality was compared among normal scalp (n=4), patchy alopecia areata scalp (n=8), and alopecia totalis/universalis scalp (n=8). RNA was obtained with the PAXgene miRNA kit for fixed scalp, the miRNeasy kit for PBMCs, and the RNeasy kit for mouse skin.

CDR1 and CDR2 are drawn from the germline V gene: SGDLS, YYNGEE. Including cysteine and phenylalanine, the CDR3 has 17 amino acids. The CDR3 DNA has 51 bases and is translated from base 1. V and J are trimmed by 4 bases and 1 base, and the gene matches miss 8 bases of the junction. The paper's findings and limits, for the study overall: Compared with normal scalp, lesional scalp, particularly in alopecia totalis/universalis, had higher clonality and more expanded CD8+ clones, which suggests antigenic drive. Scalp TCR repertoire analysis is complicated because resident alphabeta T cells in normal human skin are also sequenced, whereas mouse skin is dominated by gammadelta T cells. Shared TCR sequences between patients were less evident than in mice, which may be partly attributable to HLA diversity in the patient population.

The sequence came from a human donor in good health. The source material was CD8+ T cells sorted from blood. This chain joins TRBV9 to TRBJ1-4; TRBD1 fits 9 bases in the junction. The CDR3 region reads CASSPSGQGLTNEKLFF. The bases are TGTGCCAGCAGCCCCTCCGGACAGGGGCTAACTAATGAAAAACTGTTTTTT.